This entry lists 24 T cell receptor beta chains sequenced from one sample in a study of T cell responses to AZD1222 COVID-19 vaccine. Profiled with immunoSEQ multiplex PCR; TCRdb holds only in-frame clones, not every one. The sample includes about 140,000 clones, approximately 92% seen only once; the top ten take roughly 5%. The sequencing used peripheral blood, collected on day 0 of AZD1222 vaccination. The receptors derive from an adult in good health.

A single count supports this clone. The chain recombines TRBV27 with TRBJ2-3; 9 bases map to TRBD2. V lost 4 bases and J lost 3; bases outside the gene matches: 5. The germline V gene has CDR1 MNHEY and CDR2 SMNVEV (reference sequence). The CDR3 has 15 amino acids. The CDR3 bases are TGTGCCAGCAGTTCCGGGACTAGCCAGACAGATACGCAGTATTTT. It encodes CASSSGTSQTDTQYF.

In its sample, this clone was seen once. The V and J genes are TRBV28 and TRBJ1-1; D is perhaps TRBD1 (5 bases). V lost 2 bases and J lost 5, with 9 bases in between. The germline gives CDR1 MDHEN, CDR2 SYDVKM. The length of the CDR3 is 13 residues. The CDR3 loop reads CASSLAGGTEAFF. The DNA for the CDR3 is TGTGCCAGCAGTTTAGCGGGGGGGACTGAAGCTTTCTTT.

The CDR3 region has the DNA TGTGCCAGTAGTATTTATCGGGGCCGCACTGAAGCTTTCTTT. It specifies CASSIYRGRTEAFF. The chain joins TRBV19 to TRBJ1-1; D might be TRBD1 (5 bases). The V gene lost 3 bases and the J gene lost 4 bases, with 12 bases spanning the gap. Germline V gene data show CDR1 as LNHDA and CDR2 as SQIVND (reference sequence). The length of the CDR3 is 14 residues.

The chain is built from TRBV6-2 or TRBV6-3 and TRBJ2-5, with TRBD1 matching 9 bases. This CDR3 has 14 amino acids. Trimming at V came to 2 bases and at J to 5 bases, leaving 3 bases not matched to a gene. Germline lookup yields CDR1 MNHEY and CDR2 SVGEGT. The CDR3 here is CASSYLGQGETQYF. CDR3 in DNA: TGTGCCAGCAGTTACCTAGGACAGGGGGAGACCCAGTACTTC.

The chain carries TRBV7-9 and TRBJ1-1, with D unclear. Germline V gene data show CDR1 as SEHNR and CDR2 as FQNEAQ (reference sequence). The CDR3 loop spans 13 amino acids. The V end was cut by 5 bases, the J end by 0 bases, with 7 bases between. In DNA form, the CDR3 reads TGTGCCAGCAGCATACTCATGAACACTGAAGCTTTCTTT. Translating it yields CASSILMNTEAFF.

The chain combines TRBV20-1 with TRBJ1-1; no definite D call. Germline V gene lookup returns CDR1 DFQATT and CDR2 SNEGSKA (reference sequence). The CDR3 loop spans 11 amino acids. V lost 6 bases to trimming and J lost 6 bases, with 11 bases between them. The CDR3 DNA follows: TGCAGTGCCAGGTCCGGGCCTGAAGCTTTCTTT. Protein: CSARSGPEAFF.

V is TRBV19 and J is TRBJ2-7, with D maybe TRBD2 (6 bases). The CDR3 is 13 residues long. Trimming pared 9 bases from V and 7 bases from J, leaving 19 bases between. CDR1 and CDR2 from the germline V gene are LNHDA and SQIVND (reference sequence). The CDR3 region is CARGGEYSWEQYF. CDR3 nucleotide sequence: TGTGCCAGAGGCGGGGAGTACTCCTGGGAGCAGTACTTC. The full variable domain, with the rest looked up from reference TRBV19 and TRBJ2-7, is DGGITQSPKYLFRKEGQNVTLSCEQNLNHDAMYWYRQDPGQGLRLIYYSQIVNDFQKGDIAEGYSVSREKKESFPLTVTSAQKNPTAFYLCARGGEYSWEQYFGPGTRLTVT.

The chain employs TRBV18 and TRBJ2-2; D not certain. Germline CDR1 is KGHSH and CDR2 is LQKENI. V lost 3 bases and J 5 bases, leaving 4 bases between the germline ends. The CDR3 is 12 amino acids. CDR3 in DNA: TGTGCCAGCTCACCGGGGACCGGGGAGCTGTTTTTT. It codes for CASSPGTGELFF.

The rearrangement uses TRBV2 and TRBJ2-1, with D tentatively TRBD2 (5 bases). Trimming took off 5 bases at V and 0 bases at J, with 11 bases between the two ends. Germline V lookup: CDR1 SNHLY, CDR2 FYNNEI. This CDR3 comprises 15 residues. The chain's CDR3 is CASSLDLSSYNEQFF. For the CDR3, the DNA is TGTGCCAGCAGTCTGGACTTAAGCTCCTACAATGAGCAGTTCTTC.

J is TRBJ2-7 and V is TRBV6-5, with 10 bases aligning to TRBD1. The CDR3 loop spans 15 amino acids. Germline V gene sequence: CDR1 MNHEY, CDR2 SVGAGI. With 6 bases clipped from V and 1 base from J, the junction kept 6 bases outside the gene matches. The CDR3 nucleotides read TGTGCCAGCAGAGCGACAGGGGGCATGTCCTACGAGCAGTACTTC. Translation: CASRATGGMSYEQYF.

The rearrangement uses TRBV2 and TRBJ1-1; 8 bases are a match to TRBD1. V shed 6 bases, J shed 4 bases, and the junction held 4 bases outside the gene matches. This CDR3 has 13 amino acids. Germline V gene sequence: CDR1 SNHLY, CDR2 FYNNEI. CDR3 region: CASRLDRATEAFF. Here the CDR3 DNA reads TGTGCCAGCAGGCTGGACAGGGCCACTGAAGCTTTCTTT.

This sequence joins TRBV2 and TRBJ1-4; TRBD1 agrees at 8 bases. The germline V gene has CDR1 SNHLY and CDR2 FYNNEI. J lost 4 bases, V lost 7 bases, and 2 bases had no gene match. CDR3 length equals 13 residues. The chain's CDR3 is CASKGQVNEKLFF. As DNA, the CDR3 is TGTGCCAGCAAGGGACAGGTTAATGAAAAACTGTTTTTT. The full variable domain, completed using reference TRBV2 and TRBJ1-4, is EPEVTQTPSHQVTQMGQEVILRCVPISNHLYFYWYRQILGQKVEFLVSFYNNEISEKSEIFDDQFSVERPDGSNFTLKIRSTKLEDSAMYFCASKGQVNEKLFFGSGTQLSVL.

This clone has a single count. The V and J genes are TRBV3-1 (or the pseudogene TRBV3-2) and TRBJ2-7; maybe TRBD1 (6 bases). V gave up 2 bases and J gave up 2 bases, with 10 bases separating them. Germline V gene lookup returns CDR1 LGHDT and CDR2 YNNKEL (reference sequence). This CDR3 spans 14 amino acids. The CDR3 region has the DNA TGTGCCAGCAGCCAACGACAGGTTGCCTACGAGCAGTACTTC. Its protein is CASSQRQVAYEQYF.

The V call is TRBV6-5, the J call TRBJ1-5, with 7 bases matching TRBD1. The CDR3 is 13 amino acids. The trim removed 4 bases at V and 5 bases at J, leaving 2 bases unmatched. The V gene's germline CDR1 is MNHEY and CDR2 SVGAGI. The CDR3 loop reads CASSWQGDQPQHF. In DNA, the CDR3 is TGTGCCAGCAGTTGGCAGGGGGATCAGCCCCAGCATTTT.

The V gene is TRBV7-9, the J gene TRBJ2-5; maybe TRBD1 (5 bases). The CDR3 loop spans 15 amino acids. From germline, CDR1 is SEHNR and CDR2 FQNEAQ (reference sequence). V lost 3 bases and J 4 bases, leaving 15 bases between the germline ends. In DNA, the CDR3 is TGTGCCAGCAGCTTGGGGCTCGGGTTCCCAGAGACCCAGTACTTC. Amino acids: CASSLGLGFPETQYF.

This clone was seen only once. This sequence joins TRBV28 and TRBJ1-1; no firm D call. V lost 7 bases and J lost 2, with 8 bases in between. This CDR3 has 12 residues. Looked up from germline, CDR1 is MDHEN and CDR2 is SYDVKM. For the CDR3, the DNA is TGTGCCAGCAAGTGGGCAAACACTGAAGCTTTCTTT. Translated: CASKWANTEAFF.

J is TRBJ1-2 and V is TRBV6-2 or TRBV6-3; perhaps TRBD1 as D (6 bases). Germline-derived CDR1 and CDR2 are MNHEY and SVGEGT. V dropped 2 bases and J dropped 4 bases, with 20 bases sitting between them. There are 17 residues in the CDR3. The DNA for the CDR3 is TGTGCCAGCAGTTACCCCCAACTGACAGGAACTTTCTATGGCTACACCTTC. Its protein is CASSYPQLTGTFYGYTF.

J is TRBJ1-6 and V is TRBV6-6; D is unresolved. Germline values: CDR1 MNHNY, CDR2 SVGAGI (reference sequence). V dropped 5 bases and J dropped 7 bases, with 21 bases sitting between them. The length of the CDR3 is 17 residues. CDR3 amino acids: CASSRSYERWGNSPLHF. CDR3 bases: TGTGCCAGCAGTCGAAGTTACGAACGTTGGGGAAATTCACCCCTCCACTTT.

This chain connects TRBV5-1 to TRBJ2-3; D unresolved. Between the trimmed V and J ends, which lost 0 bases and 5 bases, there was a span of 10 bases. The germline CDR1 and CDR2 sequences are SGHRS and YFSETQ. The CDR3 has 14 amino acids. CDR3 loop: CASSLVVAEDTQYF. CDR3 nucleotides: TGCGCCAGCAGCTTGGTCGTTGCGGAAGATACGCAGTATTTT.

V and J are TRBV6-1 and TRBJ1-5, with a possible D match to TRBD1 (5 bases). Trimming removed 2 bases at V and 5 bases at J, with 19 bases between. CDR3 length: 17 residues. The germline CDR1 and CDR2 sequences are MNHNS and SASEGT. The CDR3 nucleotides are TGTGCCAGCAGTGAATCCTATGGTGGGGGGTTGGATCAGCCCCAGCATTTT. Protein product: CASSESYGGGLDQPQHF.

This chain joins TRBV28 and TRBJ2-7, with 10 bases fitting TRBD2. This CDR3 has 16 residues. V shed 5 bases and J 1 base; nucleotides not matched to a gene: 8. The germline V gene has CDR1 MDHEN and CDR2 SYDVKM. In DNA, the CDR3 is TGTGCCAGCAGTGGGGGACTAGCGCAAAATTCCTACGAGCAGTACTTC. Its protein product is CASSGGLAQNSYEQYF.

The chain employs TRBV11-1 and TRBJ1-6; the D is unclear. V was cut by 1 base and J by 9 bases, with 10 bases left in between. The CDR3 extends over 14 amino acids. Germline CDR1 is SGHAT and CDR2 is FQDESV (reference sequence). CDR3 bases: TGTGCCAGCAGCTTAGAGGTTGGGTCTTCACCCCTCCACTTT. It encodes CASSLEVGSSPLHF.

This rearrangement joins TRBV5-1 to TRBJ1-3; 9 bases agree with TRBD1. V trimming: 0 bases; J trimming: 1 base; junction bases outside the gene matches: 5. The CDR3 extends over 17 amino acids. CDR1 is SGHRS, CDR2 YFSETQ, per germline. CDR3 loop: CASSLVWTGASGNTIYF. For the CDR3, the DNA is TGCGCCAGCAGCTTGGTGTGGACAGGGGCTTCTGGAAACACCATATATTTT.

CDR3 nucleotides: TGTGCCAGCAGCTCAGGGGGCTATGGCTACACCTTC. Translation gives CASSSGGYGYTF. V and J are TRBV28 and TRBJ1-2; 7 bases map to TRBD1. The CDR3 has 12 residues. Germline trimming cut 6 bases from V and 4 bases from J; bases unmatched to any gene: 2. The V gene's germline CDR1 is MDHEN and CDR2 SYDVKM.